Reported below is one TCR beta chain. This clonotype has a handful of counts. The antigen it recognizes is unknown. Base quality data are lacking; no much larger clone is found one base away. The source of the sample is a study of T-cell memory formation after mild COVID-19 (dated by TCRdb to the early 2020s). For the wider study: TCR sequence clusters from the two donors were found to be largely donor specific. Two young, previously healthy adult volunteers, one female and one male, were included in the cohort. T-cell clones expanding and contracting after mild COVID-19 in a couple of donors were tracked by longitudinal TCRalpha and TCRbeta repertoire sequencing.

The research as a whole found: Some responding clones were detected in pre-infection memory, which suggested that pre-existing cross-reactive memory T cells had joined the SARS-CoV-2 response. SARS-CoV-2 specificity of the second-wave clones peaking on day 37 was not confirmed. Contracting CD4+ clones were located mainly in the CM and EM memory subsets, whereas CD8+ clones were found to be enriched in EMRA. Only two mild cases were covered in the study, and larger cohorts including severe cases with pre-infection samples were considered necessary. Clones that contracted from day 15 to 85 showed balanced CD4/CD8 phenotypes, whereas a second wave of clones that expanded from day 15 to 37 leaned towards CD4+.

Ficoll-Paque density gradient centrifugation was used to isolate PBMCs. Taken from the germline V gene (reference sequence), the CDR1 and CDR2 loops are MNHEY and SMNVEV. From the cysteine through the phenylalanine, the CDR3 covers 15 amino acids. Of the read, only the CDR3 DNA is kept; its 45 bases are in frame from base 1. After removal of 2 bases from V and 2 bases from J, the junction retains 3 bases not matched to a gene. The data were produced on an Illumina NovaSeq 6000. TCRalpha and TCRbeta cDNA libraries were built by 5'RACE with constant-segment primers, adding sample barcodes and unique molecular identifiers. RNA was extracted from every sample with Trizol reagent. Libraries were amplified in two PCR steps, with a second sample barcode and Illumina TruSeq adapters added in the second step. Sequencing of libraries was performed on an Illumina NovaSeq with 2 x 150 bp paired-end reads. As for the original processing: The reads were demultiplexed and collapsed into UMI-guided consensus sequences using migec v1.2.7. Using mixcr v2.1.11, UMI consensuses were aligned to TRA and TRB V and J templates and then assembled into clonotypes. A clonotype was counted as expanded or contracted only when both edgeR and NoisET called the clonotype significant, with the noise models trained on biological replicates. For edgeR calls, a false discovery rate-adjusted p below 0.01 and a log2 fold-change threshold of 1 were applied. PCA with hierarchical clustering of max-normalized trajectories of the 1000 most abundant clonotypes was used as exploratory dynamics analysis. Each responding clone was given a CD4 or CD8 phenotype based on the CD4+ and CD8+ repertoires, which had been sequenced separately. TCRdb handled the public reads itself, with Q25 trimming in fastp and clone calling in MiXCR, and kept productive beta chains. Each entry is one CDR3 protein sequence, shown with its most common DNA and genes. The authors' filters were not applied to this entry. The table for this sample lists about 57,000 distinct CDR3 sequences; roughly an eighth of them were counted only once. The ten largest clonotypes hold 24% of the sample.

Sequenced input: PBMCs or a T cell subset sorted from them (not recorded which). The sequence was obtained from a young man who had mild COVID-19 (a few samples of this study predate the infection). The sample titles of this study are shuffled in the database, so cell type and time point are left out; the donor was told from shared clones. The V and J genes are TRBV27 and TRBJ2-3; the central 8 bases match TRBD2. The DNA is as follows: TGTGCCAGCAGTTTAGGCGGGGGGTACACAGATACGCAGTATTTT. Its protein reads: CASSLGGGYTDTQYF.